Below are 9 T cell receptor beta chains sequenced from a single sample in a study of blood T cell repertoires in COVID-19. Clones were sequenced by immunoSEQ multiplex PCR, and TCRdb holds only the in-frame ones, with some missing. The data contain 150,000 to 200,000 clones, about 83% of them seen just once; the ten biggest clones take up 5% to 6%. Sequencing input: peripheral blood. These TCRs come from a human donor in a cohort sampled during active COVID-19.

The CDR3 here is CASSLVAEKLFF. The CDR3 DNA follows: TGTGCCAGCAGCTTGGTAGCCGAAAAACTGTTTTTT. The V gene is TRBV11-2, the J gene TRBJ1-4; D uncertain. Germline CDR1 reads SGHAT; CDR2 reads FQNNGV. The CDR3 spans 12 residues. V was cut by 3 bases and J by 8 bases, with 7 bases left in between.

V and J are TRBV3-1 (or the pseudogene TRBV3-2) and TRBJ1-2; D is possibly TRBD1 (5 bases). The CDR3 is made up of 15 amino acids. Germline V lookup: CDR1 LGHDT, CDR2 YNNKEL (reference sequence). V was trimmed by 6 bases and J by 2 bases, leaving 16 bases between them. The CDR3 is CASRLSRVTNYGYTF. CDR3 sequence (DNA): TGTGCCAGCAGGCTCAGCAGGGTCACAAACTATGGCTACACCTTC.

This CDR3 is CASSSPWDRGYEQYF. In DNA form, the CDR3 reads TGTGCCAGCAGCTCGCCCTGGGACAGGGGCTACGAGCAGTACTTC. The V gene is TRBV5-4, the J gene TRBJ2-7; 10 bases agree with TRBD1. The CDR3 runs to 15 residues. Germline values: CDR1 SGHNT, CDR2 YYREEE (reference sequence). V trimming: 3 bases; J trimming: 3 bases; junction bases outside the gene matches: 6.

This sequence joins TRBV19 and TRBJ1-1; D is perhaps TRBD1 (5 bases). This CDR3 is 13 amino acids long. Germline V lookup: CDR1 LNHDA, CDR2 SQIVND (reference sequence). V dropped 7 bases and J dropped 3 bases, with 12 bases sitting between them. Written as DNA, the CDR3 is TGTGCCAGTAAGAAGGACATGTACACTGAAGCTTTCTTT. Protein: CASKKDMYTEAFF.

A few counts support this clone. This chain connects TRBV29-1 to TRBJ1-5; TRBD1 matches at 7 bases. Per germline, CDR1 SQVTM and CDR2 ANQGSEA. V dropped 7 bases and J dropped 5; count of bases not matched to a gene: 8. The CDR3 contains 13 residues. The CDR3 reads CSGQTGRDQPQHF. In nucleotides, the CDR3 is TGCAGCGGCCAGACAGGGAGAGATCAGCCCCAGCATTTT.

This clone was seen a single time. The V call is TRBV7-2, the J call TRBJ1-1; the match to TRBD1 covers 8 bases. Germline CDR1 and CDR2: SGHTA and FQGNSA. V lost 4 bases, J lost 3 bases, and 4 bases stayed unmatched. The CDR3 is made up of 14 amino acids. In nucleotides, the CDR3 is TGTGCCAGCAGCTCTGAACAGGGGGACACTGAAGCTTTCTTT. Amino acids: CASSSEQGDTEAFF.

V gene TRBV6-2 or TRBV6-3 combines with J gene TRBJ2-1; 7 bases line up with TRBD1. Germline assignment: CDR1 MNHEY and CDR2 SVGEGT. This CDR3 is built from 14 residues. V was clipped by 1 base and J by 4 bases; unmatched bases: 1. The CDR3, as DNA: TGTGCCAGCAGTTACTGGGACAGATACAATGAGCAGTTCTTC. This translates into CASSYWDRYNEQFF.

This rearrangement joins TRBV5-6 to TRBJ2-7; 10 bases agree with TRBD1. V shed 4 bases and J 5 bases; nucleotides not matched to a gene: 9. The CDR3 spans 15 residues. Germline CDR1 and CDR2: SGHDT and YYEEEE. In DNA, the CDR3 is TGTGCCAGCAGCCGCTTAGGGACAGGGGTCCACGAGCAGTACTTC. Translating it yields CASSRLGTGVHEQYF.

The rearrangement uses TRBV7-2 and TRBJ2-3; D not resolved. V lost 1 base to trimming and J lost 2 bases, with 10 bases between them. Germline V gene data show CDR1 as SGHTA and CDR2 as FQGNSA. The CDR3 contains 15 residues. This CDR3 is CASSLVWAATDTQYF. CDR3 sequence (DNA): TGTGCCAGCAGCTTAGTTTGGGCCGCCACAGATACGCAGTATTTT.